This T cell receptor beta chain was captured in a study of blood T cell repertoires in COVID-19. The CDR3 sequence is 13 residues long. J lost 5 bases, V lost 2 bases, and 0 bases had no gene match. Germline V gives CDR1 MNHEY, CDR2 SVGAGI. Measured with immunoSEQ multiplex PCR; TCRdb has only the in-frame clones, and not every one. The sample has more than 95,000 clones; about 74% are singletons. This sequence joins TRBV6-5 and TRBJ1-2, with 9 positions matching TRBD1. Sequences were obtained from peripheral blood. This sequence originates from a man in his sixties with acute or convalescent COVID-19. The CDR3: CASSYDRGYGYTF. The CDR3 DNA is TGTGCCAGCAGTTACGACAGGGGGTATGGCTACACCTTC.